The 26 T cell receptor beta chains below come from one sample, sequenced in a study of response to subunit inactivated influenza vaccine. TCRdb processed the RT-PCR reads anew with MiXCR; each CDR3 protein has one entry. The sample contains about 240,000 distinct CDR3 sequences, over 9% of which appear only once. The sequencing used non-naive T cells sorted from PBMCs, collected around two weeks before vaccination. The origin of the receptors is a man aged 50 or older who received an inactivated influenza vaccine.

This chain's CDR3 is CASSLVQGRAEAFF. The CDR3 DNA follows: TGTGCCAGCAGCTTAGTCCAGGGGCGGGCTGAAGCTTTCTTT. V gene TRBV7-8 combines with J gene TRBJ1-1; D may be TRBD1 (6 bases). Trimming cost V 1 base and J 6 bases, with 12 bases left between them. The germline V gene encodes CDR1 SGHVS and CDR2 FQNEAQ. The CDR3 totals 14 residues.

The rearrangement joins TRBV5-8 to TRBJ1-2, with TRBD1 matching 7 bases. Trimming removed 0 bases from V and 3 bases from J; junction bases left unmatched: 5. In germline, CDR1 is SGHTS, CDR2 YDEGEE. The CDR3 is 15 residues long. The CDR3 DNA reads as TGTGCCAGCAGCTTGGTCCGGACAGGTGACTATGGCTACACCTTC. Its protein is CASSLVRTGDYGYTF.

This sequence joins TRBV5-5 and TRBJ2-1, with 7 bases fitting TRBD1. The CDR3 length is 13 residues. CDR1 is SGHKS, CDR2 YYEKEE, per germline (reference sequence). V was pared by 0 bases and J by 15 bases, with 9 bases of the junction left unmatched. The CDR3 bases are TGTGCCAGCAGCTTGGATTCGGACAGGTTCCCGTTCTTC. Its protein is CASSLDSDRFPFF.

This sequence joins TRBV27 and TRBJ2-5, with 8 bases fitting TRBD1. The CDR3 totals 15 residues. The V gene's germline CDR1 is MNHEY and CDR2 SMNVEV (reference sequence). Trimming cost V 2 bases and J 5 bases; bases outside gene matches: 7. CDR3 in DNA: TGTGCCAGCAGTTTAAGGACAGGGAGCGGGGAGACCCAGTACTTC. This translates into CASSLRTGSGETQYF.

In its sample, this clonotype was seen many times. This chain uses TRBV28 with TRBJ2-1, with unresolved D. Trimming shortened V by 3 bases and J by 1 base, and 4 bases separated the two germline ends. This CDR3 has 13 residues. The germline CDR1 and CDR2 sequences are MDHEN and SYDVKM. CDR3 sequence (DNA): TGTGCCAGCAGTTTTGGGTCCTACAATGAGCAGTTCTTC. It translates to CASSFGSYNEQFF.

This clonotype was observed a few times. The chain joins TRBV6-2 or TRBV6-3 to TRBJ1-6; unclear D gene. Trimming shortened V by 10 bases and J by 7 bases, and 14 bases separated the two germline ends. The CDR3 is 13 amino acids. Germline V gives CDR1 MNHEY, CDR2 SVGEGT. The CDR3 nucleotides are TGTGCCACCGACAACAGCGTCAATTCACCCCTCCACTTT. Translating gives CATDNSVNSPLHF.

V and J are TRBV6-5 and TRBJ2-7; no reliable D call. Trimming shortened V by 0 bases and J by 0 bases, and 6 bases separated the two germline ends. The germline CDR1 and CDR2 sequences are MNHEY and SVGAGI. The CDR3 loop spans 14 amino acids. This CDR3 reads CASSYSDGSYEQYF. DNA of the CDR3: TGTGCCAGCAGTTACTCGGACGGCTCCTACGAGCAGTACTTC.

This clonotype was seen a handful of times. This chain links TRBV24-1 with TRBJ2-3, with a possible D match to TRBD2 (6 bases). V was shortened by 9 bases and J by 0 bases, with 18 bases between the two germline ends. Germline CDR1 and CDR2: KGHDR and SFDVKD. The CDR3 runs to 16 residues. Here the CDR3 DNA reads TGTGCCACCTCCAAGGTCTTCGGGAGAAGCACAGATACGCAGTATTTT. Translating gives CATSKVFGRSTDTQYF.

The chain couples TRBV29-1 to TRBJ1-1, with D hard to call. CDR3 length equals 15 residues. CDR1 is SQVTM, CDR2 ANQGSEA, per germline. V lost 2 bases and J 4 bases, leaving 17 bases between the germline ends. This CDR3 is CSVENGRSGITEAFF. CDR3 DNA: TGCAGCGTTGAAAATGGTAGGTCGGGGATCACTGAAGCTTTCTTT.

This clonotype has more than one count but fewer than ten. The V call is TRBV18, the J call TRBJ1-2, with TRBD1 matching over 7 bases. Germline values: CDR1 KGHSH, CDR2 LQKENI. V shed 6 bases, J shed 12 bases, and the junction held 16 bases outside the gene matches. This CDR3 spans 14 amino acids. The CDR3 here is CASSPVTGAYSNTF. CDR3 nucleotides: TGTGCCAGCTCCCCAGTAACAGGGGCCTATTCGAACACCTTC.

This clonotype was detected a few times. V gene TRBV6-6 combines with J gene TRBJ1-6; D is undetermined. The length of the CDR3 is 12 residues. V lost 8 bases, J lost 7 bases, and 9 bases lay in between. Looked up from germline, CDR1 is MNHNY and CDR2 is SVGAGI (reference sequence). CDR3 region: CASARQNSPLHF. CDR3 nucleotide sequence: TGTGCCAGCGCGCGGCAGAATTCACCCCTCCACTTT.

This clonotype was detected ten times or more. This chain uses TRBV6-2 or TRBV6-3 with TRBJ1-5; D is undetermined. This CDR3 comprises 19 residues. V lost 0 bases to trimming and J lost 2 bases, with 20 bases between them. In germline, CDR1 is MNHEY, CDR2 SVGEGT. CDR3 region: CASSYSSRSGFGGNQPQHF. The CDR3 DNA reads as TGTGCCAGCAGTTACTCGTCGAGGTCGGGCTTCGGGGGCAATCAGCCCCAGCATTTT.

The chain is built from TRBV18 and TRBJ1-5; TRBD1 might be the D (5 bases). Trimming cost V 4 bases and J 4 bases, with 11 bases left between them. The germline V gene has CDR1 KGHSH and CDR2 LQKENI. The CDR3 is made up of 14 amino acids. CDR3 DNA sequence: TGTGCCAGCTCACAAAACAACAGGAATCAGCCCCAGCATTTT. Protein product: CASSQNNRNQPQHF.

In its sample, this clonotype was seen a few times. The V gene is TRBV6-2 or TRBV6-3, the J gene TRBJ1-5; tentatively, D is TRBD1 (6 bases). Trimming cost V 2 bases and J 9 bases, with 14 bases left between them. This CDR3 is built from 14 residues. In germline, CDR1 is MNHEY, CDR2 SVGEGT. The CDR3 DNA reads TGTGCCAGCAGTTACCAGGGGCCGCCTCGGCCCCAGCATTTT. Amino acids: CASSYQGPPRPQHF.

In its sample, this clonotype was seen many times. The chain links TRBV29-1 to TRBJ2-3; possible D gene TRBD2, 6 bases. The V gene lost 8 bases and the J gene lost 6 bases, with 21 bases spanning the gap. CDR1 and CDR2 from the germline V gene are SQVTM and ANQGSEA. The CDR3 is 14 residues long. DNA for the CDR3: TGCAGCCTATTAGTCGTGGGAGCGGGTGATACGCAGTATTTT. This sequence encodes CSLLVVGAGDTQYF.

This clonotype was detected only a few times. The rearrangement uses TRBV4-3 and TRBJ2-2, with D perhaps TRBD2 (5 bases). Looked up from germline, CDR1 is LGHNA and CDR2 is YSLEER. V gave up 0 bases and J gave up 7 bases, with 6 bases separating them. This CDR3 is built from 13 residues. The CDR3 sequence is CASSQDRGGELFF. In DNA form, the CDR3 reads TGCGCCAGCAGCCAAGATCGGGGCGGGGAGCTGTTTTTT.

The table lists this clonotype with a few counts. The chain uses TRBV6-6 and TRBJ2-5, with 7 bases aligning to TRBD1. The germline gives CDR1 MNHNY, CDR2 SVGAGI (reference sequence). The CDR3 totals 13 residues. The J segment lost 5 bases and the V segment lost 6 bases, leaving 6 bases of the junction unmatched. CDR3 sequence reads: CASRQGMEETQYF. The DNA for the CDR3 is TGTGCCAGCAGACAGGGGATGGAGGAGACCCAGTACTTC.

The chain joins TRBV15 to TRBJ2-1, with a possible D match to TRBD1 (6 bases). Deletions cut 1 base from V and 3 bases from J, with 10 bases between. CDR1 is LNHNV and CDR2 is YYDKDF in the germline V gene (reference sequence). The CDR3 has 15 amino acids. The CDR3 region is CATSRAQGLYNEQFF. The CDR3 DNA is TGTGCCACCAGCAGAGCACAGGGTCTCTACAATGAGCAGTTCTTC.

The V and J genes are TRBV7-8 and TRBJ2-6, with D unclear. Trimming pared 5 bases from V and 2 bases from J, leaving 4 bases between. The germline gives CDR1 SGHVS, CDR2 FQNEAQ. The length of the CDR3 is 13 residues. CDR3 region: CASSRAGANVLTF. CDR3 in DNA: TGTGCCAGCAGCAGGGCTGGGGCCAACGTCCTGACTTTC.

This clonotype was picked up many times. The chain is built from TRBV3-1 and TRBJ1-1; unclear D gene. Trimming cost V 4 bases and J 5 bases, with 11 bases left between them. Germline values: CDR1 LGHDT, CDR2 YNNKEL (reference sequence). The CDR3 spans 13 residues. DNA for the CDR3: TGTGCCAGCAGCCCGTATCAGTCTACTGAAGCTTTCTTT. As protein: CASSPYQSTEAFF. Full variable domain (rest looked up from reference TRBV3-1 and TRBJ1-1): DTAVSQTPKYLVTQMGNDKSIKCEQNLGHDTMYWYKQDSKKFLKIMFSYNNKELIINETVPNRFSPKSPDKAHLNLHINSLELGDSAVYFCASSPYQSTEAFFGQGTRLTVV.

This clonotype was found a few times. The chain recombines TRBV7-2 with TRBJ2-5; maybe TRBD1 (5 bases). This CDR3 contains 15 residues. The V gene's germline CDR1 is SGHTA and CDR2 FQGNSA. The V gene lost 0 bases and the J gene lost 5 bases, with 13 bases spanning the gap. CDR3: CASSLAGPVGETQYF. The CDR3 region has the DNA TGTGCCAGCAGCTTAGCGGGGCCTGTCGGCGAGACCCAGTACTTC.

CDR3 sequence (DNA): TGTGCCAGCAGCTCCCCCTTTGTGGCAGCCCGGGCCCAAGAGACCCAGTACTTC. Translated: CASSSPFVAARAQETQYF. The chain couples TRBV11-2 to TRBJ2-5; D not certain. V gave up 4 bases and J gave up 1 base, with 22 bases separating them. This CDR3 is built from 18 residues. Germline-derived CDR1 and CDR2 are SGHAT and FQNNGV.

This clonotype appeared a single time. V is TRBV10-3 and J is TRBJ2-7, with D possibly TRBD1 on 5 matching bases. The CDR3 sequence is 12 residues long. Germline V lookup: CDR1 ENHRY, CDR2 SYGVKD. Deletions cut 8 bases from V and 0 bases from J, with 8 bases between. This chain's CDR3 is CAIGHPSYEQYF. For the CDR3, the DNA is TGTGCCATCGGACACCCCTCCTACGAGCAGTACTTC.

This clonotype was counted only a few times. Here the CDR3 DNA reads TGTGCCAGCAGTGTAGGACAGGCTGGGGGGGGGACCCAGTACTTC. Translating gives CASSVGQAGGGTQYF. The chain uses TRBV27 and TRBJ2-5, with D tentatively TRBD1 or TRBD2 (7 bases each). V was pared by 5 bases and J by 7 bases, with 20 bases between. CDR1 and CDR2 from the germline V gene are MNHEY and SMNVEV (reference sequence). The length of the CDR3 is 15 residues.

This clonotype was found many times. DNA for the CDR3: TGTGCCAGCAAGGACAGAAGCTCCTATAATTCACCCCTCCACTTT. This sequence encodes CASKDRSSYNSPLHF. This sequence joins TRBV2 and TRBJ1-6; TRBD1 might be the D (6 bases). Per germline, CDR1 SNHLY and CDR2 FYNNEI. V shed 7 bases and J shed 0 bases, with 10 bases lying between them. The CDR3 contains 15 residues.

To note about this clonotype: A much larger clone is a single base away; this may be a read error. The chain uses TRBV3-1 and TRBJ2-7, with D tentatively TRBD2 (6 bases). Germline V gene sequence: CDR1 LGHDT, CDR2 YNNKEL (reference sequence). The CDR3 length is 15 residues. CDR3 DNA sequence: TGTACCAGCAGCCAGGTCGGACTACCCTTAGGAGAGCAGTACTTC. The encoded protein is CTSSQVGLPLGEQYF.